One and the same sample provided the 29 T cell receptor beta chains below, sequenced in a study of PD-1 blockade in classical Hodgkin lymphoma (dated by TCRdb to the early 2020s). The intended sense of this specimen's time point label: cycle 2 day 1 (C2D1) of nivolumab. Every trial patient had relapsed following autologous stem cell transplantation, and prior brentuximab vedotin exposure was what differed among cohorts A, B and C. Library preparation used the immunoSEQ multiplex PCR assay. What TCRdb holds here is the immuneACCESS table cut down to in-frame rearrangements. Part of the clones is not present; checked against another copy, under half of the missing clones reflect an unresolved V gene, and the others are unexplained. The sample includes about 90,000 clones, with roughly nine tenths observed a single time. About 11% of the sample is in the top ten clones. Sequenced material: peripheral blood mononuclear cells (PBMCs), taken before the second cycle of nivolumab. All receptors derive from a human donor with classical Hodgkin lymphoma.

CDR3 coding DNA: TGCGCCAGCAGCACCTACAGGGGGAGTAATCAGCCCCAGCATTTT. This gives the protein CASSTYRGSNQPQHF. The rearrangement joins TRBV4-1 to TRBJ1-5; TRBD1 matches 8 bases. Germline V CDR1 and CDR2: MGHRA, YSYEKL. Trimming at V came to 5 bases and at J to 4 bases, leaving 7 bases not matched to a gene. This CDR3 is built from 15 residues.

The chain links TRBV6-6 to TRBJ2-2, with D perhaps TRBD2 (5 bases). Germline loops: CDR1 MNHNY, CDR2 SVGAGI (reference sequence). This CDR3 contains 12 residues. V was clipped by 8 bases and J by 5 bases, with 9 bases between them. The CDR3 DNA reads as TGTGCCAGCGACCGGGAAACCGGGGAGCTGTTTTTT. Translating it yields CASDRETGELFF.

The V gene is TRBV6-5, the J gene TRBJ2-7; 7 nucleotides match TRBD2. V lost 8 bases and J lost 3; bases outside the gene matches: 10. Germline V gives CDR1 MNHEY, CDR2 SVGAGI. The CDR3 length is 14 residues. DNA for the CDR3: TGTGCCAGCCAGAGGGCGGGGGTAGGCTACGAGCAGTACTTC. Its protein is CASQRAGVGYEQYF.

The genes are TRBV18 and TRBJ2-7, with D unclear. V lost 3 bases, J lost 2 bases, and 8 bases lay in between. This CDR3 has 13 amino acids. Germline V gene data show CDR1 as KGHSH and CDR2 as LQKENI. In DNA form, the CDR3 reads TGTGCCAGCTCACCCGGCAGCACCTACGAGCAGTACTTC. Its translation is CASSPGSTYEQYF.

This sequence joins TRBV29-1 and TRBJ2-1; 7 nucleotides align to TRBD1. Germline V gene lookup returns CDR1 SQVTM and CDR2 ANQGSEA. J lost 5 bases, V lost 7 bases, and 5 bases had no gene match. CDR3 length equals 12 residues. CDR3 nucleotide sequence: TGCAGCGCCGGGACAGAACACAATGAGCAGTTCTTC. Translating it yields CSAGTEHNEQFF.

This chain joins TRBV15 and TRBJ1-1, with TRBD1 matching 7 bases. V lost 0 bases and J lost 1; bases outside the gene matches: 5. The CDR3 has 16 residues. Germline values: CDR1 LNHNV, CDR2 YYDKDF (reference sequence). Here the CDR3 reads CATSRERQGWNTEAFF. The CDR3 coding sequence is TGTGCCACCAGCAGAGAAAGACAGGGATGGAACACTGAAGCTTTCTTT.

This sequence joins TRBV6-5 and TRBJ1-2, with TRBD1 identical over 7 bases. The CDR3 has 13 amino acids. Per germline, CDR1 MNHEY and CDR2 SVGAGI. J lost 4 bases, V lost 6 bases, and 5 bases had no gene match. The CDR3, as DNA: TGTGCCAGCAGCCGGGACAGTTTCTATGGCTACACCTTC. This gives the protein CASSRDSFYGYTF.

CDR3 nucleotide sequence: TGTGCCAGTACCCTCCGGGACGGCACTGAAGCTTTCTTT. Its protein product is CASTLRDGTEAFF. The V and J genes are TRBV19 and TRBJ1-1; the D gene is possibly TRBD1 (5 bases). V lost 7 bases to trimming and J lost 4 bases, with 13 bases between them. The CDR3 sequence is 13 residues long. Looked up from germline, CDR1 is LNHDA and CDR2 is SQIVND (reference sequence).

The genes are TRBV18 and TRBJ2-3; D gene unclear. CDR3 size: 12 residues. Trimming pared 2 bases from V and 2 bases from J, leaving 2 bases between. CDR1 is KGHSH, CDR2 LQKENI, per germline. CDR3 sequence reads: CASSPDTDTQYF. The CDR3 region has the DNA TGTGCCAGCTCACCAGACACAGATACGCAGTATTTT.

The chain recombines TRBV2 with TRBJ1-6; 7 bases map to TRBD1. Germline V lookup: CDR1 SNHLY, CDR2 FYNNEI. V lost 6 bases and J lost 6; bases outside the gene matches: 5. The CDR3 has 14 amino acids. In DNA, the CDR3 is TGTGCCAGCAGACCCGACAGGGTTAATTCACCCCTCCACTTT. It codes for CASRPDRVNSPLHF.

J is TRBJ2-5 and V is TRBV4-2; D might be TRBD1 (5 bases). The V gene's germline CDR1 is LGHNA and CDR2 YNFKEQ. V lost 0 bases and J 5 bases, leaving 13 bases between the germline ends. The CDR3 is 15 amino acids. The DNA of the CDR3 is TGTGCCAGCAGCCAAGATATGGCCAGGGTCGAGACCCAGTACTTC. Its protein is CASSQDMARVETQYF.

The rearrangement uses TRBV7-9 and TRBJ2-3; D not certain. Germline CDR1 and CDR2: SEHNR and FQNEAQ (reference sequence). The CDR3 is 13 residues long. Trimming removed 2 bases from V and 4 bases from J, with 7 bases in between. CDR3 sequence reads: CASSLTGSDTQYF. Here the CDR3 DNA reads TGTGCCAGCAGCTTAACCGGCTCAGATACGCAGTATTTT. Full variable domain (remainder filled in from reference TRBV7-9 and TRBJ2-3): DTGVSQNPRHKITKRGQNVTFRCDPISEHNRLYWYRQTLGQGPEFLTYFQNEAQLEKSRLLSDRFSAERPKGSFSTLEIQRTEQGDSAMYLCASSLTGSDTQYFGPGTRLTVL.

V is TRBV28 and J is TRBJ2-2, with D unclear. The germline V gene has CDR1 MDHEN and CDR2 SYDVKM. V lost 4 bases and J lost 8, with 5 bases in between. The length of the CDR3 is 11 residues. CDR3 protein: CASSSPGELFF. The CDR3 nucleotides read TGTGCCAGCAGTTCCCCGGGGGAGCTGTTTTTT.

The rearrangement links TRBV5-1 to TRBJ1-1, with unresolved D. The CDR3 spans 13 residues. V lost 5 bases, J lost 6 bases, and 14 bases lay in between. Germline-derived CDR1 and CDR2 are SGHRS and YFSETQ. The CDR3 coding sequence is TGCGCCAGCAGACGATTTGGTGGGGCTGAAGCTTTCTTT. Translating it yields CASRRFGGAEAFF.

The genes are TRBV6-5 and TRBJ1-5; 9 nucleotides align to TRBD1. Germline V gene sequence: CDR1 MNHEY, CDR2 SVGAGI. V trimming: 7 bases; J trimming: 2 bases; junction bases outside the gene matches: 6. The CDR3 extends over 15 amino acids. This CDR3 reads CASKMDRGGNQPQHF. The CDR3 nucleotides read TGTGCCAGCAAAATGGACAGGGGTGGCAATCAGCCCCAGCATTTT.

The sample holds one count of this clone. The chain recombines TRBV4-1 with TRBJ2-3; maybe TRBD2 (5 bases). This CDR3 is 18 amino acids long. CDR1 and CDR2 (germline): MGHRA, YSYEKL. V was trimmed by 0 bases and J by 6 bases, leaving 22 bases between them. The CDR3 reads CASSQERGILEAGDTQYF. The CDR3 DNA sequence: TGCGCCAGCAGCCAAGAAAGAGGGATCTTAGAAGCTGGGGATACGCAGTATTTT.

The V gene is TRBV27, the J gene TRBJ2-7; 10 bases agree with TRBD2. Losses at the gene ends were 2 bases for V and 7 bases for J; bases not matched to a gene: 8. CDR3 size: 15 residues. The germline CDR1 and CDR2 sequences are MNHEY and SMNVEV (reference sequence). The CDR3 reads CASSLSVGLADEQYF. DNA for the CDR3: TGTGCCAGCAGTTTAAGTGTCGGACTAGCGGATGAGCAGTACTTC.

V is TRBV29-1 and J is TRBJ2-3; D unresolved. CDR3 size: 14 residues. Trimming left V 0 bases short and J 4 bases short, with 11 bases between. The germline gives CDR1 SQVTM, CDR2 ANQGSEA. The CDR3 is CSVEDGLVADTQYF. DNA for the CDR3: TGCAGCGTTGAAGACGGGCTGGTTGCAGATACGCAGTATTTT.

V gene TRBV5-1 combines with J gene TRBJ2-2, with 7 nucleotides matching TRBD1. The CDR3 sequence is 15 residues long. CDR1 and CDR2 from the germline V gene are SGHRS and YFSETQ. The J segment lost 3 bases and the V segment lost 0 bases, leaving 2 bases of the junction unmatched. CDR3 bases: TGCGCCAGCAGCTTGGGGGACAGTTACACCGGGGAGCTGTTTTTT. As protein: CASSLGDSYTGELFF.

The J gene is TRBJ2-1, the V gene TRBV11-1; TRBD2 matches 12 bases. CDR1 and CDR2 (germline): SGHAT, FQDESV (reference sequence). J lost 0 bases, V lost 6 bases, and 6 bases had no gene match. This CDR3 has 17 residues. CDR3 bases: TGTGCCAGCAGTCGGTCTAGCGGGGGGGACTCCTACAATGAGCAGTTCTTC. Translating gives CASSRSSGGDSYNEQFF.

The chain combines TRBV11-2 with TRBJ1-6; TRBD1 matches 9 bases. CDR3 length equals 14 residues. With 5 bases clipped from V and 11 bases from J, the junction kept 7 bases outside the gene matches. Germline loops: CDR1 SGHAT, CDR2 FQNNGV. This chain's CDR3 is CASSPGTGRTPLHF. CDR3 nucleotide sequence: TGTGCCAGCAGCCCCGGGACAGGGAGGACACCCCTCCACTTT.

The genes are TRBV14 and TRBJ1-3, with a weak D call TRBD1 (5 bases). V dropped 0 bases and J dropped 4 bases, with 13 bases sitting between them. Germline CDR1 and CDR2: SGHDN and FVKESK. CDR3 length equals 16 residues. The DNA for the CDR3 is TGTGCCAGCAGCCAAGATCAGGGCCCTGACGGAAACACCATATATTTT. Protein: CASSQDQGPDGNTIYF.

V gene TRBV7-9 combines with J gene TRBJ2-1; 10 nucleotides match TRBD2. CDR3 length: 15 residues. The junction had 6 bases not matched to a gene; V was cut back by 5 bases and J by 5 bases. The germline gives CDR1 SEHNR, CDR2 FQNEAQ (reference sequence). The CDR3 spells CASSRLGLANNEQFF. The CDR3 nucleotides read TGTGCCAGCAGCAGATTGGGACTAGCGAACAATGAGCAGTTCTTC. The variable domain in full, completed from reference TRBV7-9 and TRBJ2-1, reads DTGVSQNPRHKITKRGQNVTFRCDPISEHNRLYWYRQTLGQGPEFLTYFQNEAQLEKSRLLSDRFSAERPKGSFSTLEIQRTEQGDSAMYLCASSRLGLANNEQFFGPGTRLTVL.

This clone is a singleton in its sample. The CDR3 sequence: CASSWTSADTQYF. The CDR3 DNA reads TGTGCCAGCAGTTGGACTAGCGCGGATACGCAGTATTTT. The chain couples TRBV27 to TRBJ2-3, with 9 bases fitting TRBD2. The V gene end was trimmed by 4 bases and the J gene end by 6 bases; junction bases not matched to a gene: 2. This CDR3 has 13 residues. Germline CDR1 MNHEY, CDR2 SMNVEV (reference sequence).

V usage is TRBV18 and J usage is TRBJ2-1; D gene uncertain. Germline V gene sequence: CDR1 KGHSH, CDR2 LQKENI. The CDR3 has 12 residues. Trimming pared 1 base from V and 5 bases from J, leaving 3 bases between. The CDR3 here is CASSPLDNEQFF. The CDR3 coding sequence is TGTGCCAGCTCACCACTCGACAATGAGCAGTTCTTC.

The rearrangement joins TRBV6-5 to TRBJ1-2; TRBD1 matches at 8 bases. This CDR3 is 15 amino acids long. V lost 6 bases and J lost 8; bases outside the gene matches: 14. The germline V gene encodes CDR1 MNHEY and CDR2 SVGAGI. CDR3 in amino acids: CASRSGGQGASGYTF. For the CDR3, the DNA is TGTGCCAGCAGGAGCGGCGGACAGGGCGCAAGCGGCTACACCTTC.

V gene TRBV4-1 combines with J gene TRBJ2-3, with D perhaps TRBD2 (5 bases). Trimming pared 2 bases from V and 4 bases from J, leaving 13 bases between. Germline CDR1 and CDR2: MGHRA and YSYEKL. The CDR3 extends over 15 amino acids. This CDR3 is CASSQFYPGADTQYF. The DNA for the CDR3 is TGCGCCAGCAGCCAATTTTATCCCGGGGCAGATACGCAGTATTTT.

In this sample, this clone turned up once. The chain carries TRBV10-3 and TRBJ1-5; D uncertain. CDR1 is ENHRY and CDR2 is SYGVKD in the germline V gene. With 8 bases removed from V and 1 base from J, the gap between germline ends came to 12 bases. The CDR3 extends over 14 amino acids. CDR3 nucleotide sequence: TGTGCCATCCGAGACTCCAGCAGCAATCAGCCCCAGCATTTT. Its protein product is CAIRDSSSNQPQHF.

The chain carries TRBV15 and TRBJ1-5, with TRBD1 matching 7 bases. Unmatched junction bases numbered 4, after V lost 2 bases and J lost 3 bases. This CDR3 is built from 15 residues. CDR1 is LNHNV, CDR2 YYDKDF, per germline (reference sequence). The CDR3 DNA follows: TGTGCCACCAGCAGACCGGGGACAGCCAATCAGCCCCAGCATTTT. It is translated as CATSRPGTANQPQHF.